The 18 T cell receptor beta chains reported below all come from one sample, sequenced in a study of tumor and adjacent non-tumor tissue in lung cancer. This sample's RNA came from whole unsorted tissue. TCRbeta libraries were built with three rounds of nested PCR, modified from ARM-PCR. TCRdb re-derived calls from the multiplex PCR reads in MiXCR, one entry per CDR3 protein. The table has roughly 150,000 distinct CDR3 sequences, roughly 70% seen once. Sequenced input: lung tumor tissue. All receptors derive from a man aged 55 to 70 with small cell lung cancer.

The rearrangement joins TRBV7-9 to TRBJ1-2, with D possibly matching TRBD1 (5 bases). Looked up from germline, CDR1 is SEHNR and CDR2 is FQNEAQ (reference sequence). V lost 4 bases and J lost 0, with 15 bases in between. The CDR3 has 16 residues. CDR3 bases: TGTGCCAGCAGCTCCCCGGGGGGGACTGCTAACTATGGCTACACCTTC. It codes for CASSSPGGTANYGYTF. Looking up the rest from reference TRBV7-9 and TRBJ1-2 gives the full variable domain: DTGVSQNPRHKITKRGQNVTFRCDPISEHNRLYWYRQTLGQGPEFLTYFQNEAQLEKSRLLSDRFSAERPKGSFSTLEIQRTEQGDSAMYLCASSSPGGTANYGYTFGSGTRLTVV.

To note about this clonotype: No conserved phenylalanine or tryptophan is present at the end of the CDR3, so a read error is the likely explanation. The limits of the CDR3 on the DNA are not certain, so only TCRdb's listed CDR3 is given. This sequence joins TRBV20-1 and TRBJ1-1; TRBD1 was called by the table and not checked on the DNA. The CDR3 has 13 amino acids, counting both end residues. CDR1 DFQATT and CDR2 SNEGSKA come from the germline V gene (reference sequence). The CDR3 region is CSALRGPGTEALL.

About this clonotype itself: A much larger clone is a single base away; this may be a read error. The gene calls are TRBV11-2 and TRBJ2-5; no clear D gene. Germline CDR1 reads SGHAT; CDR2 reads FQNNGV. The CDR3 runs to 15 residues. The CDR3 reads CASSLRSQDLETRYF. The DNA of the CDR3 is TGTGCCAGCAGCTTAAGGTCTCAGGACCTGGAGACCCGGTACTTC.

The chain is built from TRBV11-3 and TRBJ2-2; D gene uncertain. The CDR3 runs 14 residues. Germline V gives CDR1 SGHNT, CDR2 YENEEA. V lost 3 bases to trimming and J lost 8 bases, with 13 bases between them. The CDR3 protein is CASSFSKVDGELFF. CDR3 bases: TGTGCCAGCAGCTTTTCTAAGGTGGATGGGGAGCTGTTTTTT.

This chain uses TRBV15 with TRBJ2-5; 7 bases are shared with TRBD1. Unmatched junction bases numbered 2, after V lost 1 base and J lost 3 bases. This CDR3 has 14 amino acids. Germline loops: CDR1 LNHNV, CDR2 YYDKDF (reference sequence). Here the CDR3 reads CATSRGGTEETQYF. As DNA, the CDR3 is TGTGCCACCAGCAGAGGAGGGACAGAAGAGACCCAGTACTTC.

On this clonotype: Its ends do not fully match the called genes, so a read error is possible. This chain joins TRBV28 and TRBJ2-3; D might be TRBD1 or TRBD2, each matching 5 bases. The CDR3 spans 13 residues. Germline values: CDR1 MDHEN, CDR2 SYDVKM. In DNA form, the CDR3 reads TGTGCCAACAGTTGGGACAGCACAGATACGCAGTATTTT. This gives the protein CANSWDSTDTQYF.

Details on this clonotype: The junction departs from the called germline gene at one end, perhaps through a read error. The J gene is TRBJ2-7, the V gene TRBV12-3 or TRBV12-4, with TRBD1 identical over 9 bases. This CDR3 comprises 15 residues. The CDR3 loop reads CASGLQGTGRYEQYF. The CDR3 DNA is TGTGCCAGCGGTTTACAAGGGACAGGGCGCTACGAGCAGTACTTC.

Concerning this clonotype itself: A junction end diverges from the germline sequence, so it may reflect a read error. The chain combines TRBV4-1 with TRBJ2-5, with D unresolved. The CDR3 spans 12 residues. The germline CDR1 and CDR2 sequences are MGHRA and YSYEKL. The CDR3 DNA sequence: TGCGCCAGCAGCCAGAGTTGTGAGACCCAGTGCTTC. This codes for CASSQSCETQCF.

The chain combines TRBV5-4 with TRBJ1-2; TRBD1 aligns across 9 bases. V shed 3 bases and J 3 bases; nucleotides not matched to a gene: 6. The CDR3 runs to 15 residues. Germline-derived CDR1 and CDR2 are SGHNT and YYREEE (reference sequence). CDR3 sequence: CASSWDRAGYYGYTF. The CDR3 DNA is TGTGCCAGCAGCTGGGACAGGGCCGGCTACTATGGCTACACCTTC. Using reference TRBV5-4 and TRBJ1-2 for the parts outside the CDR3, the full variable domain is ETGVTQSPTHLIKTRGQQVTLRCSSQSGHNTVSWYQQALGQGPQFIFQYYREEENGRGNFPPRFSGLQFPNYSSELNVNALELDDSALYLCASSWDRAGYYGYTFGSGTRLTVV.

Turning to this clonotype: One junction end disagrees with the germline gene, perhaps due to a read error. The chain combines TRBV5-1 with TRBJ2-6; 9 bases are shared with TRBD1. This CDR3 is built from 19 residues. The V gene's germline CDR1 is SGHRS and CDR2 YFSETQ. CDR3 bases: TGCGCCAGCAGATTGGCTACAGGGACAGGGCTGCTTGGGGCCAACGTCCTGACTTTC. This gives the protein CASRLATGTGLLGANVLTF.

The V gene is TRBV11-2, the J gene TRBJ2-3; 8 bases agree with TRBD2. The CDR3 totals 21 residues. Germline V gene data show CDR1 as SGHAT and CDR2 as FQNNGV. Trimming removed 6 bases from V and 2 bases from J; junction bases left unmatched: 25. Here the CDR3 DNA reads TGTGCCAGCAGTTCTACCATCGGTATCGGGAGGGAAACCGGCTTCACAGATACGCAGTATTTT. This encodes CASSSTIGIGRETGFTDTQYF. The variable domain in full, with the rest retrieved from reference TRBV11-2 and TRBJ2-3, is EAGVAQSPRYKIIEKRQSVAFWCNPISGHATLYWYQQILGQGPKLLIQFQNNGVVDDSQLPKDRFSAERLKGVDSTLKIQPAKLEDSAVYLCASSSTIGIGRETGFTDTQYFGPGTRLTVL.

Note on this clonotype: A much larger clonotype is one base distant, so this may be a read error. Given the absence of the conserved phenylalanine or tryptophan at the CDR3 end, a read error is likely. This chain links TRBV6-1 with TRBJ1-5, with no clear D. V lost 8 bases, J lost 3 bases, and 11 bases lay in between. This CDR3 region has 13 residues. Germline V gene lookup returns CDR1 MNHNS and CDR2 SASEGT. DNA of the CDR3: TGTGCCAGCGGATATAGCGCCAATCAGCCCCAGCATTTA. Amino acid sequence: CASGYSANQPQHL.

This clonotype was seen at least ten times. The chain combines TRBV6-1 with TRBJ1-1; perhaps TRBD1 as D (5 bases). Trimming removed 3 bases at V and 3 bases at J, with 8 bases between. The CDR3 extends over 13 amino acids. Germline CDR1 reads MNHNS; CDR2 reads SASEGT. The CDR3 is CASSEGPYTEAFF. CDR3 coding DNA: TGTGCCAGCAGTGAGGGACCGTACACTGAAGCTTTCTTT.

Points on this clonotype: At one end, the junction sequence differs from germline, possibly due to a read error. The chain couples TRBV28 to TRBJ1-1, with no clear D. Germline loops: CDR1 MDHEN, CDR2 SYDVKM. CDR3 size: 14 residues. CDR3 loop: CVSRPPGSRSEAFF. The CDR3 region has the DNA TGTGTCAGCAGACCCCCGGGCTCTAGATCTGAAGCTTTCTTT.

To note about this clonotype: A much bigger clone sits one base away, suggesting this may be a read error. The rearrangement uses TRBV20-1 and TRBJ1-2; 7 bases align to TRBD1. The CDR3 sequence is 13 residues long. CDR1 and CDR2 (germline): DFQATT, SNEGSKA (reference sequence). The CDR3: CNARMDRRYGYTF. The CDR3 region has the DNA TGCAATGCTAGGATGGACAGGAGATATGGCTACACCTTC.

For this clonotype: The junction departs from the called germline gene at one end, perhaps through a read error. V is TRBV28 and J is TRBJ2-1, with 8 bases that match TRBD1. The CDR3 extends over 16 amino acids. Germline CDR1 reads MDHEN; CDR2 reads SYDVKM. The CDR3 region is CANSPHRGSSYNEQLF. The DNA of the CDR3 is TGTGCCAACAGTCCACACAGGGGGAGCTCCTACAATGAGCAGCTCTTC.

Ten or more counts support this clonotype. V is TRBV6-5 and J is TRBJ2-3, with 8 nucleotides matching TRBD2. The length of the CDR3 is 17 residues. The junction had 9 bases not matched to a gene; V was cut back by 2 bases and J by 2 bases. CDR1 MNHEY and CDR2 SVGAGI come from the germline V gene. CDR3 amino acids: CASSYPGGAGITDTQYF. CDR3 nucleotides: TGTGCCAGCAGTTACCCGGGGGGGGCGGGTATCACAGATACGCAGTATTTT.

This clonotype was found a few times. A much bigger clone sits one base away, suggesting this may be a read error. This CDR3 is CSVTGGSGRSDTQYF. For the CDR3, the DNA is TGCAGCGTGACCGGAGGGAGCGGGAGAAGCGATACGCAGTATTTT. The chain links TRBV29-1 to TRBJ2-3; TRBD2 aligns across 8 bases. Germline V gene sequence: CDR1 SQVTM, CDR2 ANQGSEA. CDR3 length equals 15 residues. J gave up 6 bases and V 6 bases, and 14 bases lay outside the gene matches.